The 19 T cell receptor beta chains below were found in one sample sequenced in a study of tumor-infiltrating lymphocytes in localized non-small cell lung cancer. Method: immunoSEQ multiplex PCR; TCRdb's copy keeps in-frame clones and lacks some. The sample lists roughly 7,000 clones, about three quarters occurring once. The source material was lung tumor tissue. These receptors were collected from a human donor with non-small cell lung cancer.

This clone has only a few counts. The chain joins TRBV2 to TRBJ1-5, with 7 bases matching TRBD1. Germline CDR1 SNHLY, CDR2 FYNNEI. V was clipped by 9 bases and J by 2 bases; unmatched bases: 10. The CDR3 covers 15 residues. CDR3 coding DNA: TGTGCCAGTTCCGTGGACAGGACCGGCAATCAGCCCCAGCATTTT. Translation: CASSVDRTGNQPQHF.

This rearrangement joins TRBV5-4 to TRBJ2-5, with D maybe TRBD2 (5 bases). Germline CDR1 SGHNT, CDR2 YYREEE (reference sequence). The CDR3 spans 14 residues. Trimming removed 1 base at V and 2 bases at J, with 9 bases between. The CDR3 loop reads CASSLRGPQETQYF. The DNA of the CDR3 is TGTGCCAGCAGCTTGAGAGGGCCGCAAGAGACCCAGTACTTC.

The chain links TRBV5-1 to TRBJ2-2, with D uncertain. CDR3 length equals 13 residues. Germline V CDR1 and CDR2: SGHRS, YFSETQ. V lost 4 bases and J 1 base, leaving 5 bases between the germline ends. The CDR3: CASSLQNTGELFF. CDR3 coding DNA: TGCGCCAGCAGCCTACAGAACACCGGGGAGCTGTTTTTT.

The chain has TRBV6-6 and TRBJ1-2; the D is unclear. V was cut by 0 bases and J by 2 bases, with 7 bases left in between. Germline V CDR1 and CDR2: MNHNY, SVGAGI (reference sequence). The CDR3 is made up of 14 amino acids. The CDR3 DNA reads TGTGCCAGCAGTTACTCTCCCCAGAACTATGGCTACACCTTC. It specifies CASSYSPQNYGYTF.

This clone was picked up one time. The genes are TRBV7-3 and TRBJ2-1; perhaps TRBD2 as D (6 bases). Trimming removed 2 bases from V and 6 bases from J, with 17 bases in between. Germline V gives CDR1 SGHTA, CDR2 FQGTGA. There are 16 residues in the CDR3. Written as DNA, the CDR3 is TGTGCCAGCAGCTTATACGGGGGAGAAGCGGGCAATGAGCAGTTCTTC. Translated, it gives CASSLYGGEAGNEQFF. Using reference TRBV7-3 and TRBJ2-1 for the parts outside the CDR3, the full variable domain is GAGVSQTPSNKVTEKGKYVELRCDPISGHTALYWYRQSLGQGPEFLIYFQGTGAADDSGLPNDRFFAVRPEGSVSTLKIQRTERGDSAVYLCASSLYGGEAGNEQFFGPGTRLTVL.

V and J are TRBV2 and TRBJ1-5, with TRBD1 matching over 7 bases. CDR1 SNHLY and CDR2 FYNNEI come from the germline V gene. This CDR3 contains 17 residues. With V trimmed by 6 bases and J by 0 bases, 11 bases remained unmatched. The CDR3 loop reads CASSLLPGQLSNQPQHF. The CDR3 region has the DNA TGTGCCAGCAGCCTTTTACCGGGACAGCTTAGCAATCAGCCCCAGCATTTT.

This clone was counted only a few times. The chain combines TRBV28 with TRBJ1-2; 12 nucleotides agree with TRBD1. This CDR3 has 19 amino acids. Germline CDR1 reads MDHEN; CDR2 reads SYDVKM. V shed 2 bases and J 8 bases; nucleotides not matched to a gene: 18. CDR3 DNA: TGTGCCAGCAGTTTAGCGGTGATGGGGACAGGGGGCGAACTGGGGGGCTACACCTTC. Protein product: CASSLAVMGTGGELGGYTF.

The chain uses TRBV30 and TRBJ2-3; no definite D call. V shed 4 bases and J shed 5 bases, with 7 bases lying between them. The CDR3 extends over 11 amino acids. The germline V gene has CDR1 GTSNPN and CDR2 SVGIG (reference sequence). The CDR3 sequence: CAWTGEDTQYF. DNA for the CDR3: TGTGCCTGGACAGGAGAAGATACGCAGTATTTT.

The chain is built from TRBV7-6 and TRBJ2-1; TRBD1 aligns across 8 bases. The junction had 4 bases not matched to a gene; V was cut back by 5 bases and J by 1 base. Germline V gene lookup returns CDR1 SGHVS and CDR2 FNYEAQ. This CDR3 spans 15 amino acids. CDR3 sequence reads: CASSEQGVSYNEQFF. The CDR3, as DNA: TGTGCCAGCAGCGAACAGGGGGTGTCCTACAATGAGCAGTTCTTC.

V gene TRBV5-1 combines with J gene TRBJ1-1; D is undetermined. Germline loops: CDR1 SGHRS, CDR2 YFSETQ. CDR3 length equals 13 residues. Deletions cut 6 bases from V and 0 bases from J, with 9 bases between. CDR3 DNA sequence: TGCGCCAGCACTCTGGGGATGAACACTGAAGCTTTCTTT. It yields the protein CASTLGMNTEAFF. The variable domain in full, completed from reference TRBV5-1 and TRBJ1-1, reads KAGVTQTPRYLIKTRGQQVTLSCSPISGHRSVSWYQQTPGQGLQFLFEYFSETQRNKGNFPGRFSGRQFSNSRSEMNVSTLELGDSALYLCASTLGMNTEAFFGQGTRLTVV.

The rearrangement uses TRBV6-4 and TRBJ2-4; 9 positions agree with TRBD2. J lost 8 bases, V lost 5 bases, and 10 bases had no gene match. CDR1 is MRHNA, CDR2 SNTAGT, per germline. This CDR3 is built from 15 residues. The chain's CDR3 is CASSPTSGSGDIQYF. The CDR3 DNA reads TGTGCCAGCAGTCCGACTAGCGGTTCGGGGGACATTCAGTACTTC.

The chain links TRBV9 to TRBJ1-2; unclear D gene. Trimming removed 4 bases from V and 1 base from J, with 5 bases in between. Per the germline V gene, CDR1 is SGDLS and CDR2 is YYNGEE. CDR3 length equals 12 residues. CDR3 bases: TGTGCCAGCAGCCCCGATAACTATGGCTACACCTTC. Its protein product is CASSPDNYGYTF. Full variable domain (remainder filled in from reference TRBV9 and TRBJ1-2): DSGVTQTPKHLITATGQRVTLRCSPRSGDLSVYWYQQSLDQGLQFLIQYYNGEERAKGNILERFSAQQFPDLHSELNLSSLELGDSALYFCASSPDNYGYTFGSGTRLTVV.

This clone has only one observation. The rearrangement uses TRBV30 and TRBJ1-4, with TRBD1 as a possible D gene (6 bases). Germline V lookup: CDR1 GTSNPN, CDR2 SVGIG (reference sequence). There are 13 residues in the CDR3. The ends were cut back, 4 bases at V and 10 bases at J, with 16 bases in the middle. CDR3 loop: CAWMGGPRGKLFF. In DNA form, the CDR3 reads TGTGCCTGGATGGGGGGGCCTCGTGGAAAACTGTTTTTT. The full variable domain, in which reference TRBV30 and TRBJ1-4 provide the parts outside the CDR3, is SQTIHQWPATLVQPVGSPLSLECTVEGTSNPNLYWYRQAAGRGLQLLFYSVGIGQISSEVPQNLSASRPQDRQFILSSKKLLLSDSGFYLCAWMGGPRGKLFFGSGTQLSVL.

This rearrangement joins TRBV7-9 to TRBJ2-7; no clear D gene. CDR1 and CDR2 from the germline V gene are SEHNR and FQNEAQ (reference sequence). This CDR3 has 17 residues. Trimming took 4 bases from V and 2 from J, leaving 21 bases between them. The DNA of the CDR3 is TGTGCCAGCAGCTCGCAGGTTGGTGGTAGCAGACCCTACGAGCAGTACTTC. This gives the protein CASSSQVGGSRPYEQYF. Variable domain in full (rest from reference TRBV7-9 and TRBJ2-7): DTGVSQNPRHKITKRGQNVTFRCDPISEHNRLYWYRQTLGQGPEFLTYFQNEAQLEKSRLLSDRFSAERPKGSFSTLEIQRTEQGDSAMYLCASSSQVGGSRPYEQYFGPGTRLTVT.

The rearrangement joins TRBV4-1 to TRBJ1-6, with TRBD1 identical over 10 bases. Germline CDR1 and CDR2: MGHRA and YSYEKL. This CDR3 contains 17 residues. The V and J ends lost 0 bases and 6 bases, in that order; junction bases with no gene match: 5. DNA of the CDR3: TGCGCCAGCAGCCAAGAGGGACAGGGGTACGTTAATTCACCCCTCCACTTT. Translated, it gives CASSQEGQGYVNSPLHF.

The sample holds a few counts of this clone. The CDR3 coding sequence is TGCGCCAGCAGCCACGGGGAACAAGTCAATTCACCCCTCCACTTT. This translates into CASSHGEQVNSPLHF. The V gene is TRBV4-1, the J gene TRBJ1-6; no firm D call. The V end was cut by 3 bases, the J end by 7 bases, with 13 bases between. The CDR3 runs 15 residues. In germline, CDR1 is MGHRA, CDR2 YSYEKL.

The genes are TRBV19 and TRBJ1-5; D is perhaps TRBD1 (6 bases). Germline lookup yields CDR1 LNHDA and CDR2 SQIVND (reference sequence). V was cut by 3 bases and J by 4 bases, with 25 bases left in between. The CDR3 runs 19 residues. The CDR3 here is CASSIGKGGSVWRNQPQHF. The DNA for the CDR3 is TGTGCCAGTAGTATCGGAAAAGGGGGTAGCGTATGGCGTAATCAGCCCCAGCATTTT.

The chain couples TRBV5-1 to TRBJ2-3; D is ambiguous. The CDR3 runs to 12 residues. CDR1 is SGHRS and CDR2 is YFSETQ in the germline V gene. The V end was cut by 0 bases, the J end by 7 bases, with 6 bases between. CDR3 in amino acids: CASSLDVYTQYF. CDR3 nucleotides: TGCGCCAGCAGCTTGGACGTTTATACGCAGTATTTT.

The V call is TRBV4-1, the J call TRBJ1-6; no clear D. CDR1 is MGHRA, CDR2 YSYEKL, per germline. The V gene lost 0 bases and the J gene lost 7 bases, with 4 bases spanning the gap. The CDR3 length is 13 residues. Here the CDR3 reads CASSQERNSPLHF. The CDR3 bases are TGCGCCAGCAGCCAAGAGCGGAATTCACCCCTCCACTTT.